This TCR beta chain emerged from a study of blood T cell repertoires in COVID-19. Study background: The study drew acute and convalescent COVID-19 samples from the United States, Italy and Spain.

The CDR3 consists of 15 residues. Germline V gives CDR1 MDHEN, CDR2 SYDVKM. With V trimmed by 2 bases and J by 10 bases, 8 bases remained unmatched. TCRdb's table, derived via immunoSEQ multiplex PCR, lists solely in-frame clones and lacks some. The table includes around 160,000 clones, 75% to 90% detected once. The receptor's source is a woman aged 55 to 70 who had recovered from COVID-19. The genes are TRBV28 and TRBJ1-4; 9 bases line up with TRBD1. The sequencing input was PBMCs or T cells enriched from blood (not recorded which). The CDR3 sequence is CASSLRGTGIGKLFF. As DNA, the CDR3 is TGTGCCAGCAGTTTACGCGGGACAGGGATTGGAAAACTGTTTTTT.